One T cell receptor beta chain is described in this entry. Repertoires were generated with immunoSEQ multiplex PCR, while TCRdb's copy carries only in-frame clones and drops some. The sample holds around 450,000 clones, about 88% seen once. This sample was included in a study of Ad26.COV2.S vaccination and SARS-CoV-2 variants. Study at large: Enrollment placed the donor in the COV1001 Ad26.COV2.S trial arm. Ad26.COV2.S shots went into the muscle once or twice, 56 days apart.

The CDR3 has 13 amino acids. V was pared by 4 bases and J by 6 bases, with 13 bases between. Germline V gene sequence: CDR1 MNHEY, CDR2 SMNVEV (reference sequence). The treatment: 15 to 20 received Ad26.COV2.S at low or high dose, single or two shots; roughly 5 received placebo; per-sample allocation not given. Sampling occurred on day 63 after the first vaccine or placebo injection. Whoever gave the sample was an adult aged 18-55 years in Boston. The rearrangement uses TRBV27 and TRBJ2-7; tentative D call: TRBD1 (5 bases). The TCR was taken from a person between 18 and 60 years old who received the Ad26.COV2.S COVID-19 vaccine or a placebo. The sequenced sample was peripheral blood, obtained in a trial of Ad26.COV2.S vaccine versus placebo. CDR3 nucleotides: TGTGCCAGCAGTTCCCGGACAATGACCGAGCAGTACGTC. This codes for CASSSRTMTEQYV.